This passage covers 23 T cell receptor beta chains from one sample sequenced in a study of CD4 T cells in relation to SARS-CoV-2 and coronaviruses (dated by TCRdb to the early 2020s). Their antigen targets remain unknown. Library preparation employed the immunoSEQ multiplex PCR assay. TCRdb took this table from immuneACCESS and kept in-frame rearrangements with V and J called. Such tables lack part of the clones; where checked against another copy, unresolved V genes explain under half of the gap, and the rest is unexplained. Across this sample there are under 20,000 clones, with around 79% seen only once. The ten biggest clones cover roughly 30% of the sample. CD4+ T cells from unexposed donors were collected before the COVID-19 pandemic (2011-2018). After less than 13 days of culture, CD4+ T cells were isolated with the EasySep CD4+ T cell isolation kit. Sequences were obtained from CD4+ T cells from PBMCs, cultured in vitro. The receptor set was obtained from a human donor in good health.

In DNA, the CDR3 is TGTGCCAGCTCACCACAGGGGCCGGACACTGAAGCTTTCTTT. This codes for CASSPQGPDTEAFF. V usage is TRBV18 and J usage is TRBJ1-1; possibly TRBD1 for D (5 bases). This CDR3 has 14 residues. Deletions cut 1 base from V and 3 bases from J, with 9 bases between. CDR1 and CDR2 from the germline V gene are KGHSH and LQKENI.

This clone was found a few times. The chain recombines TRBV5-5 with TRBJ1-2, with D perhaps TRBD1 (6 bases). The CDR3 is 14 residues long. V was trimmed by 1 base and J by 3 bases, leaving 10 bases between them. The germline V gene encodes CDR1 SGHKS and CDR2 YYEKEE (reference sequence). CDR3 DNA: TGTGCCAGCAGCTTGTATGGGGGCGACTATGGCTACACCTTC. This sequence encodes CASSLYGGDYGYTF.

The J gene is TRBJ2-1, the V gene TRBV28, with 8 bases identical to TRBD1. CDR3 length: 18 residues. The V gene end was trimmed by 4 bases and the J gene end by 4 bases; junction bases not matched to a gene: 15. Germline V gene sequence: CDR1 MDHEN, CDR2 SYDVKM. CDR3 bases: TGTGCCAGCAGTTCGCTCTTACTAGCCAGGGGGCCTTACAATGAGCAGTTCTTC. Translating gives CASSSLLLARGPYNEQFF.

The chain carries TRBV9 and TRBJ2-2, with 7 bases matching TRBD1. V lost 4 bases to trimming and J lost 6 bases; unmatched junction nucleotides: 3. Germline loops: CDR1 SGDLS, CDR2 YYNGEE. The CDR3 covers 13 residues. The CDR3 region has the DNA TGTGCCAGCAGCTTGACAGGGTCCGGGGAGCTGTTTTTT. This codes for CASSLTGSGELFF.

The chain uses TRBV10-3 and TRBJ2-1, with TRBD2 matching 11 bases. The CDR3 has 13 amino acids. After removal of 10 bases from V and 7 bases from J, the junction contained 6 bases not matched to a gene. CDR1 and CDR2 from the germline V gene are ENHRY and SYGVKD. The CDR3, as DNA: TGTGCCACCACGGGACTAGCGGTTAATGAGCAGTTCTTC. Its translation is CATTGLAVNEQFF.

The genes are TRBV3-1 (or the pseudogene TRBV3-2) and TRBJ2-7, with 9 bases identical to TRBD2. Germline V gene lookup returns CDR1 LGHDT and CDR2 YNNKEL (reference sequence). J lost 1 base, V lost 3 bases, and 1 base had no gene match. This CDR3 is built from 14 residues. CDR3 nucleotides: TGTGCCAGCAGCCAGACTAGCGGTTCCTACGAGCAGTACTTC. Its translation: CASSQTSGSYEQYF.

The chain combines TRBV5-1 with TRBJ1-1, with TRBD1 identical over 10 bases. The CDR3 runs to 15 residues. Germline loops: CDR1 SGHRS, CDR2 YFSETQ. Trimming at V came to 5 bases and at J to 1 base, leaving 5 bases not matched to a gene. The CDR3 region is CASRTGGVGNTEAFF. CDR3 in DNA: TGCGCCAGCAGGACAGGGGGCGTGGGGAACACTGAAGCTTTCTTT.

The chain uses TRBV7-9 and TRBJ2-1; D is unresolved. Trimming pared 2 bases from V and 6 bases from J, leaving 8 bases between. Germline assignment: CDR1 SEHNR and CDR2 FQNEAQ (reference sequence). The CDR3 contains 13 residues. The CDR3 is CASSLFSSNEQFF. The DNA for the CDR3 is TGTGCCAGCAGCTTATTTAGCAGCAATGAGCAGTTCTTC.

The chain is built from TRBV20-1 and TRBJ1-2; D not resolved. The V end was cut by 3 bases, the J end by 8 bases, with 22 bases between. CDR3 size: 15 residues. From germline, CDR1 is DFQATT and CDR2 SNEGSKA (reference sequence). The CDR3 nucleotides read TGCAGTGCTAGTCGGAACGGACGACGACCGGACGGCTACACCTTC. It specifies CSASRNGRRPDGYTF.

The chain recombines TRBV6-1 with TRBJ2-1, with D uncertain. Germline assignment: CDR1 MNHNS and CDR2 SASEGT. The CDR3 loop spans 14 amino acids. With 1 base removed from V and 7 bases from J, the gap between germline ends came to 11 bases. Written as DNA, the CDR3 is TGTGCCAGCAGTGAAGAGTTTTTCTGGAATGAGCAGTTCTTC. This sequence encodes CASSEEFFWNEQFF.

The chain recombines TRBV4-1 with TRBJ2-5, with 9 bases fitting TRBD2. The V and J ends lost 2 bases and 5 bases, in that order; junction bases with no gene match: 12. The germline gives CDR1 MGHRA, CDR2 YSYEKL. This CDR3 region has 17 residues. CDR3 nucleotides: TGCGCCAGCAGCCAATGGCACTTAGCGGGAGTCGGGGAGACCCAGTACTTC. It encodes CASSQWHLAGVGETQYF.

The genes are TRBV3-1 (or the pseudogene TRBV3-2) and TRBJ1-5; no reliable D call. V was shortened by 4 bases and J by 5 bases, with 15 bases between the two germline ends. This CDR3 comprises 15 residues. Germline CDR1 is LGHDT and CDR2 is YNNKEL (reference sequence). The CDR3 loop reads CASSLGPGMDQPQHF. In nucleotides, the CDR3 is TGTGCCAGCAGCCTAGGTCCGGGTATGGATCAGCCCCAGCATTTT.

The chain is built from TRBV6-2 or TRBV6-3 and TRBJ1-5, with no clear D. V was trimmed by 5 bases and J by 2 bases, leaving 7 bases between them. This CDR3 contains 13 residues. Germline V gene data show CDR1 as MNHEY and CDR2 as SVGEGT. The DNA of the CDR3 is TGTGCCAGCAGTCCATCGGGCAATCAGCCCCAGCATTTT. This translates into CASSPSGNQPQHF.

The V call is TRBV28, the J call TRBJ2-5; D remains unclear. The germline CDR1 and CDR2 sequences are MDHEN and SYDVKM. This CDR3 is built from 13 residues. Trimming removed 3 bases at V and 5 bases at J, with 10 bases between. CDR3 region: CASSFGPLETQYF. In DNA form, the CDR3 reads TGTGCCAGCAGTTTTGGGCCCTTGGAGACCCAGTACTTC.

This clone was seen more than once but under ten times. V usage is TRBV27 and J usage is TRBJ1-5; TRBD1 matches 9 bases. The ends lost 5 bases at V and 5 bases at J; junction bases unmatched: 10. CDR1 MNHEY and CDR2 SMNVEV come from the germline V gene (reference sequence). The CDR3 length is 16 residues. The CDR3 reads CASSTTRTGAYQPQHF. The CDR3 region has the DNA TGTGCCAGCAGTACAACCCGGACAGGGGCTTATCAGCCCCAGCATTTT.

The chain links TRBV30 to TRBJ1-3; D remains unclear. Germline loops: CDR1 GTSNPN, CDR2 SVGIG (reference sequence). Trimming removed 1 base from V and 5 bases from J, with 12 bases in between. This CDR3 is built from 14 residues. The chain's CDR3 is CAWSDQEGRNTIYF. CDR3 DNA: TGTGCCTGGAGTGACCAGGAGGGTAGAAACACCATATATTTT.

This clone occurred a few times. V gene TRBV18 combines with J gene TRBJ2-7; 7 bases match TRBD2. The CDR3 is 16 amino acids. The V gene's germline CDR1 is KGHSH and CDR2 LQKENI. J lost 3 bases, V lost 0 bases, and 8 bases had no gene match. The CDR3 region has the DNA TGTGCCAGCTCACCACCTGGTACTAGCGTGCTCTACGAGCAGTACTTC. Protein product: CASSPPGTSVLYEQYF.

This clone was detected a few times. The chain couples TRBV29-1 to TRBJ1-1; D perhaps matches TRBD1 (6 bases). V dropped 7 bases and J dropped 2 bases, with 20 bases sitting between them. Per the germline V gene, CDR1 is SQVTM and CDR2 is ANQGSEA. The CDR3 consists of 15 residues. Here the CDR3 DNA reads TGCAGCGCCGCCTTACTACAGGGCGCAAACACTGAAGCTTTCTTT. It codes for CSAALLQGANTEAFF.

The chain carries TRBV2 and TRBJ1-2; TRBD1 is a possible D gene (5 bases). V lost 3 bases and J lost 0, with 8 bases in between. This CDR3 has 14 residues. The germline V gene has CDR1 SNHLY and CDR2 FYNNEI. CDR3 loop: CASSDRVANYGYTF. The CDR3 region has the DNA TGTGCCAGCAGTGACAGGGTAGCTAACTATGGCTACACCTTC.

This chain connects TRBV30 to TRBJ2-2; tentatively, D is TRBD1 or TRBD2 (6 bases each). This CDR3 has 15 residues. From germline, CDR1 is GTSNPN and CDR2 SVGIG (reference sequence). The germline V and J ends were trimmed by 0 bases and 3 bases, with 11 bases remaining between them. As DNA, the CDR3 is TGTGCCTGGAGTGTAGGGGGGCGGGACACCGGGGAGCTGTTTTTT. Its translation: CAWSVGGRDTGELFF.

The CDR3 DNA is TGTGCCTGGGACCGTTTCAATGAGCAGTTCTTC. It translates to CAWDRFNEQFF. The rearrangement uses TRBV30 and TRBJ2-1; D is unresolved. The CDR3 runs 11 residues. V was trimmed by 5 bases and J by 6 bases, leaving 8 bases between them. Germline CDR1 and CDR2: GTSNPN and SVGIG (reference sequence).

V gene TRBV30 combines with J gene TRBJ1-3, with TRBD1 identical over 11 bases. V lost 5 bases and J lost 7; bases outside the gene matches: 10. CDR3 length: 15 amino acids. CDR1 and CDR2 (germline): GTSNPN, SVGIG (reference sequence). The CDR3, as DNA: TGTGCCTGGGGGGGACAGGGGGAAAGTCGGAACACCATATATTTT. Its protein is CAWGGQGESRNTIYF.

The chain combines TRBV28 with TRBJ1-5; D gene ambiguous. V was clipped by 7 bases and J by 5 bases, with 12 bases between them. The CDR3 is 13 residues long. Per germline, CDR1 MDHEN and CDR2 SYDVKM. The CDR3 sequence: CASISTRDQPQHF. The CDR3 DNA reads TGTGCCAGCATCTCTACAAGGGATCAGCCCCAGCATTTT. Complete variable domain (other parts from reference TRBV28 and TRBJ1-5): DVKVTQSSRYLVKRTGEKVFLECVQDMDHENMFWYRQDPGLGLRLIYFSYDVKMKEKGDIPEGYSVSREKKERFSLILESASTNQTSMYLCASISTRDQPQHFGDGTRLSIL.